The 15 T cell receptor beta chains below were found in one sample sequenced in a study of T cells after yellow fever vaccination. In TCRdb, the 5' RACE reads were re-called with MiXCR into one record per CDR3 protein. Of more than 250,000 distinct CDR3 sequences in the sample, roughly 6.8% were seen once. The sample was PBMCs, taken around 45 days after the first yellow fever vaccination. The receptors were sampled from a man aged 18 to 35 who received the YFV17D yellow fever vaccine.

A word on this clonotype: Likely a read error: the CDR3 ends without its conserved phenylalanine or tryptophan. J is TRBJ2-3 and V is TRBV9; a possible D gene is TRBD1 (5 bases). The CDR3 is made up of 13 amino acids. V was clipped by 2 bases and J by 6 bases, with 10 bases between them. In germline, CDR1 is SGDLS, CDR2 YYNGEE. The CDR3 is CASSVRTPDTQYS. CDR3 in DNA: TGTGCCAGCAGCGTCCGGACACCCGATACGCAGTATTCT.

This clonotype has only a few counts. The chain employs TRBV5-1 and TRBJ2-2; D ambiguous. The CDR3 has 13 amino acids. Trimming took off 5 bases at V and 4 bases at J, with 9 bases between the two ends. Germline assignment: CDR1 SGHRS and CDR2 YFSETQ. This chain's CDR3 is CASRISLTGELFF. The CDR3 DNA is TGCGCCAGCAGGATTAGCCTCACCGGGGAGCTGTTTTTT.

This clonotype was found a few times. The genes are TRBV24-1 and TRBJ2-3, with D perhaps matching TRBD2 (5 bases). V lost 2 bases, J lost 3 bases, and 11 bases lay in between. The CDR3 loop spans 15 amino acids. Germline V CDR1 and CDR2: KGHDR, SFDVKD. CDR3 in DNA: TGTGCCACCAGTGATTGGTACGGGGATACAGATACGCAGTATTTT. Translating it yields CATSDWYGDTDTQYF.

The rearrangement joins TRBV9 to TRBJ1-2; D call uncertain. The CDR3 sequence is 14 residues long. The germline CDR1 and CDR2 sequences are SGDLS and YYNGEE. V was clipped by 0 bases and J by 3 bases, with 9 bases between them. The CDR3 loop reads CASSVAHADYGYTF. As DNA, the CDR3 is TGTGCCAGCAGCGTAGCCCACGCAGACTATGGCTACACCTTC.

J is TRBJ1-6 and V is TRBV7-2, with unresolved D. The CDR3 extends over 15 amino acids. With 2 bases removed from V and 10 bases from J, the gap between germline ends came to 15 bases. Germline-derived CDR1 and CDR2 are SGHTA and FQGNSA. The chain's CDR3 is CASSLNIGLGSPLHF. The CDR3 nucleotides read TGTGCCAGCAGCTTAAATATAGGGCTCGGCTCACCCCTCCACTTT.

This clonotype showed up many times. The rearrangement joins TRBV5-1 to TRBJ2-3; the match to TRBD2 covers 9 bases. The CDR3 has 16 residues. The germline V gene has CDR1 SGHRS and CDR2 YFSETQ. Trimming removed 3 bases from V and 2 bases from J; junction bases left unmatched: 7. The CDR3 loop reads CASSSLSGGLTDTQYF. CDR3 in DNA: TGCGCCAGCAGCTCGCTTAGCGGGGGCCTCACAGATACGCAGTATTTT.

This clonotype was seen more than once but under ten times. The V call is TRBV15, the J call TRBJ2-4; TRBD2 is a possible D gene (5 bases). The germline CDR1 and CDR2 sequences are LNHNV and YYDKDF (reference sequence). The length of the CDR3 is 14 residues. Deletions cut 3 bases from V and 3 bases from J, with 9 bases between. The CDR3 DNA sequence: TGTGCCACCAGCAGGGACGGGGACAAAAACATTCAGTACTTC. Translated, it gives CATSRDGDKNIQYF.

The chain recombines TRBV7-2 with TRBJ1-1, with D unresolved. The CDR3 sequence is 15 residues long. Trimming cost V 5 bases and J 0 bases, with 13 bases left between them. From germline, CDR1 is SGHTA and CDR2 FQGNSA. The DNA of the CDR3 is TGTGCCAGCAGCCCCATCGCCCTTTTGAACACTGAAGCTTTCTTT. This encodes CASSPIALLNTEAFF.

This chain joins TRBV29-1 and TRBJ2-1; TRBD1 matches 11 bases. Unmatched junction bases numbered 3, after V lost 3 bases and J lost 5 bases. This CDR3 is built from 14 residues. Germline V lookup: CDR1 SQVTM, CDR2 ANQGSEA. The CDR3 DNA is TGCAGCGTTGAGGGACAGGGGGTCCACAATGAGCAGTTCTTC. Translated, it gives CSVEGQGVHNEQFF.

DNA for the CDR3: TGTGCCAGCAGTAATAACGGCGACAGGGGACGATCGGGTCAGCCCCAGCATTTT. Translating gives CASSNNGDRGRSGQPQHF. The chain combines TRBV11-1 with TRBJ1-5; 8 bases are a match to TRBD1. The V and J ends lost 6 bases and 6 bases, in that order; junction bases with no gene match: 19. Germline assignment: CDR1 SGHAT and CDR2 FQDESV (reference sequence). This CDR3 has 18 amino acids.

This clonotype has more than one count but fewer than ten. The chain carries TRBV7-2 and TRBJ2-7; 7 nucleotides align to TRBD2. V dropped 2 bases and J dropped 2; count of bases not matched to a gene: 6. In germline, CDR1 is SGHTA, CDR2 FQGNSA. This CDR3 is 15 amino acids long. The CDR3 DNA sequence: TGTGCCAGCAGCTTATATCGGGGGGATACCTACGAGCAGTACTTC. Its protein is CASSLYRGDTYEQYF.

The chain has TRBV10-3 and TRBJ1-3, with 7 bases aligning to TRBD1. Unmatched junction bases numbered 2, after V lost 6 bases and J lost 0 bases. CDR3 size: 14 residues. Looked up from germline, CDR1 is ENHRY and CDR2 is SYGVKD. Here the CDR3 reads CAISRDSSGNTIYF. Here the CDR3 DNA reads TGTGCCATCAGCCGGGACAGCTCTGGAAACACCATATATTTT.

This clonotype was counted ten times or more. The chain couples TRBV6-5 to TRBJ2-2; D is possibly TRBD2 (7 bases). V dropped 4 bases and J dropped 4 bases, with 10 bases sitting between them. The CDR3 contains 14 residues. Looked up from germline, CDR1 is MNHEY and CDR2 is SVGAGI. The CDR3 coding sequence is TGTGCCAGCAGTTGGGGGGGGCTCACCGGGGAGCTGTTTTTT. It yields the protein CASSWGGLTGELFF.

This clonotype was counted at least ten times. The rearrangement uses TRBV12-3 or TRBV12-4 and TRBJ2-3; D may be TRBD1 (8 bases). This CDR3 comprises 15 residues. Trimming cost V 11 bases and J 2 bases, with 20 bases left between them. This chain's CDR3 is CALRRGTGTTDTQYF. The CDR3 nucleotides read TGTGCCCTTCGGCGGGGGACAGGCACCACAGATACGCAGTATTTT.

This clonotype was seen many times. The V call is TRBV7-2, the J call TRBJ2-5; D is uncertain. Trimming shortened V by 4 bases and J by 0 bases, and 9 bases separated the two germline ends. CDR3 length equals 14 residues. Germline V gives CDR1 SGHTA, CDR2 FQGNSA. CDR3 in amino acids: CASSSWTNQETQYF. The CDR3 DNA sequence: TGTGCCAGCAGCTCGTGGACCAACCAAGAGACCCAGTACTTC.